These 19 T cell receptor beta chains were all obtained from the same sample, sequenced in a study of T cells in Graves' hyperthyroidism and ophthalmopathy. TCR beta CDR3 region amplification was performed from RNA transcripts. In the first-round RT-PCR of the TCR CDR3, the HTBI primer set was used. TCRdb reprocessed the multiplex PCR reads via MiXCR and lists one record per CDR3 protein. Among hundreds of thousands of distinct CDR3 sequences listed, about 15% were seen once. Sequencing input: blood. These receptors were obtained from a woman aged 50 to 65 with Graves' ophthalmopathy.

In this sample, this clonotype turned up many times. This rearrangement joins TRBV6-1 to TRBJ1-1; TRBD1 aligns across 10 bases. The CDR3 extends over 16 amino acids. Trimming cost V 5 bases and J 5 bases; bases outside gene matches: 11. The germline CDR1 and CDR2 sequences are MNHNS and SASEGT. CDR3 amino acids: CASSRTGTGVKTEAFF. CDR3 DNA: TGTGCCAGCAGTCGCACCGGGACAGGGGTTAAAACTGAAGCTTTCTTT.

This chain uses TRBV15 with TRBJ2-4, with D perhaps being TRBD1 or TRBD2 (6 bases each). CDR1 is LNHNV and CDR2 is YYDKDF in the germline V gene (reference sequence). This CDR3 has 14 residues. Trimming took 9 bases from V and 8 from J, leaving 20 bases between them. DNA of the CDR3: TGTGCCACTAGCGGCCGACTCGGGGGCGACATTCAGTACTTC. Amino acid sequence: CATSGRLGGDIQYF.

This clonotype was recorded at least ten times. The V gene is TRBV4-1, the J gene TRBJ2-2; 9 bases agree with TRBD2. V lost 4 bases to trimming and J lost 0 bases; unmatched junction nucleotides: 3. CDR1 MGHRA and CDR2 YSYEKL come from the germline V gene. This CDR3 is 16 amino acids long. The CDR3 DNA reads TGCGCCAGCAGCCCCTTAGCGGGGGCGAACACCGGGGAGCTGTTTTTT. Protein sequence: CASSPLAGANTGELFF.

This clonotype was seen ten or more times. V usage is TRBV28 and J usage is TRBJ2-7, with a tentative D call TRBD2 (6 bases). The CDR3 is made up of 14 amino acids. From germline, CDR1 is MDHEN and CDR2 SYDVKM. V dropped 8 bases and J dropped 0 bases, with 14 bases sitting between them. CDR3 loop: CASVGRGDSYEQYF. The CDR3, as DNA: TGTGCCAGCGTAGGCCGCGGGGACTCCTACGAGCAGTACTTC.

This clonotype came up a few times. The chain joins TRBV5-1 to TRBJ2-3; D is possibly TRBD2 (6 bases). CDR3 length: 15 amino acids. Trimming left V 0 bases short and J 2 bases short, with 10 bases between. Germline V gene data show CDR1 as SGHRS and CDR2 as YFSETQ. The CDR3 loop is CASSLAPGATDTQYF. CDR3 bases: TGCGCCAGCAGCTTGGCCCCGGGAGCCACAGATACGCAGTATTTT.

The chain uses TRBV11-2 and TRBJ2-4, with TRBD1 matching 9 bases. The ends lost 8 bases at V and 4 bases at J; junction bases unmatched: 12. The CDR3 spans 16 residues. Germline CDR1 is SGHAT and CDR2 is FQNNGV. The CDR3 sequence: CASRKPGQGIKNIQYF. The CDR3, as DNA: TGTGCCAGCCGAAAACCGGGACAGGGTATTAAAAACATTCAGTACTTC. Full variable domain (remainder filled in from reference TRBV11-2 and TRBJ2-4): EAGVAQSPRYKIIEKRQSVAFWCNPISGHATLYWYQQILGQGPKLLIQFQNNGVVDDSQLPKDRFSAERLKGVDSTLKIQPAKLEDSAVYLCASRKPGQGIKNIQYFGAGTRLSVL.

The chain has TRBV6-2 or TRBV6-3 and TRBJ2-1, with 9 positions matching TRBD2. This CDR3 region has 14 residues. V was clipped by 10 bases and J by 4 bases; unmatched bases: 8. CDR1 is MNHEY, CDR2 SVGEGT, per germline. This CDR3 reads CATHLAGKYNEQFF. CDR3 bases: TGTGCCACCCATCTAGCGGGGAAATACAATGAGCAGTTCTTC.

Many counts were recorded for this clonotype. The V and J genes are TRBV30 and TRBJ1-4; D gene ambiguous. The CDR3 has 14 residues. CDR1 and CDR2 (germline): GTSNPN, SVGIG (reference sequence). The V and J ends lost 3 bases and 8 bases respectively, with 16 bases between them. The CDR3 loop is CAWSPTALREKLFF. CDR3 sequence (DNA): TGTGCCTGGAGCCCTACCGCTCTGAGGGAAAAACTGTTTTTT.

This clonotype was found a few times. The rearrangement links TRBV14 to TRBJ2-1; D is possibly TRBD2 (6 bases). CDR1 is SGHDN, CDR2 FVKESK, per germline. Between the trimmed V and J ends, which lost 4 bases and 3 bases, there was a span of 13 bases. CDR3 size: 15 residues. CDR3 residues: CASSPRGTYYNEQFF. The CDR3 region has the DNA TGTGCCAGCAGCCCGCGCGGGACCTACTACAATGAGCAGTTCTTC.

This clonotype was found many times. The chain links TRBV3-1 to TRBJ1-6, with D perhaps matching TRBD1 (6 bases). V gave up 2 bases and J gave up 7 bases, with 9 bases separating them. The germline V gene has CDR1 LGHDT and CDR2 YNNKEL (reference sequence). The CDR3 is made up of 14 amino acids. This CDR3 is CASSQRTENSPLHF. The CDR3 DNA follows: TGTGCCAGCAGCCAACGGACAGAGAATTCACCCCTCCACTTT.

This clonotype was counted at least ten times. CDR3 region: CASSSPPHRGPYEQYF. Here the CDR3 DNA reads TGTGCCAGCAGTTCCCCCCCTCACAGGGGGCCCTACGAGCAGTACTTC. The chain carries TRBV28 and TRBJ2-7; TRBD1 matches 9 bases. Germline V CDR1 and CDR2: MDHEN, SYDVKM. The length of the CDR3 is 16 residues. V shed 4 bases and J 2 bases; nucleotides not matched to a gene: 9. Together with reference TRBV28 and TRBJ2-7, the CDR3 gives the full variable domain: DVKVTQSSRYLVKRTGEKVFLECVQDMDHENMFWYRQDPGLGLRLIYFSYDVKMKEKGDIPEGYSVSREKKERFSLILESASTNQTSMYLCASSSPPHRGPYEQYFGPGTRLTVT.

With regard to this clonotype: Sequence at one end of the junction differs from germline and may be a read error. The V gene is TRBV6-1, the J gene TRBJ1-5; D unclear. The CDR3 spans 13 residues. Germline-derived CDR1 and CDR2 are MNHNS and SASEGT. CDR3 sequence reads: CAISEISNQPQHF. CDR3 DNA: TGTGCCATCAGTGAAATTAGCAATCAGCCCCAGCATTTT.

Ten or more counts support this clonotype. The chain combines TRBV20-1 with TRBJ2-5, with 10 bases lining up with TRBD1. This CDR3 comprises 15 residues. Looked up from germline, CDR1 is DFQATT and CDR2 is SNEGSKA (reference sequence). The V segment lost 2 bases and the J segment 2 bases; nucleotides outside the gene matches: 5. The CDR3 DNA sequence: TGCAGTGCTAGACCCCGGGACAGGGGTCAAGAGACCCAGTACTTC. Its protein is CSARPRDRGQETQYF.

This clonotype was recorded at least ten times. V usage is TRBV29-1 and J usage is TRBJ2-5; D gene ambiguous. CDR1 SQVTM and CDR2 ANQGSEA come from the germline V gene. V lost 2 bases and J 7 bases, leaving 14 bases between the germline ends. This CDR3 is built from 13 residues. The DNA for the CDR3 is TGCAGCGTTGAATTAGTAGTTACGGGGACCCAGTACTTC. Its translation: CSVELVVTGTQYF.

This clonotype showed up many times. This chain uses TRBV29-1 with TRBJ1-1, with D possibly TRBD1 on 6 matching bases. The CDR3 is 15 residues long. From germline, CDR1 is SQVTM and CDR2 ANQGSEA. V was clipped by 6 bases and J by 1 base, with 18 bases between them. The CDR3, as DNA: TGCAGCGTCGCATACAGTGGACAGCGGAACACTGAAGCTTTCTTT. It is translated as CSVAYSGQRNTEAFF.

There are a few counts of this clonotype. The chain uses TRBV6-5 and TRBJ1-5; D is possibly TRBD1 (6 bases). The length of the CDR3 is 16 residues. Germline assignment: CDR1 MNHEY and CDR2 SVGAGI. The V end was cut by 1 base, the J end by 5 bases, with 15 bases between. CDR3 residues: CASSYLGGRRDQPQHF. CDR3 DNA: TGTGCCAGCAGTTACTTGGGGGGCCGTCGGGATCAGCCCCAGCATTTT.

This clonotype came up a few times. The V call is TRBV28, the J call TRBJ1-6, with D unresolved. The V end was cut by 7 bases, the J end by 0 bases, with 10 bases between. In germline, CDR1 is MDHEN, CDR2 SYDVKM. CDR3 length equals 15 residues. CDR3 DNA: TGTGCCAGCAAGCGTGGACGCTCCTATAATTCACCCCTCCACTTT. This translates into CASKRGRSYNSPLHF.

The chain has TRBV27 and TRBJ1-5; TRBD1 agrees at 7 bases. Germline assignment: CDR1 MNHEY and CDR2 SMNVEV (reference sequence). After removal of 1 base from V and 3 bases from J, the junction contained 3 bases not matched to a gene. CDR3 length equals 15 residues. In DNA, the CDR3 is TGTGCCAGCAGTTTATGGGGGACAGTCAATCAGCCCCAGCATTTT. Amino acids: CASSLWGTVNQPQHF.

This clonotype came up a few times. The V and J genes are TRBV7-2 and TRBJ1-6; D possibly corresponds to TRBD1 (5 bases). Germline V gene sequence: CDR1 SGHTA, CDR2 FQGNSA. V shed 1 base and J shed 9 bases, with 10 bases lying between them. The CDR3 length is 14 residues. The CDR3 protein is CASSLGQKGSPLHF. In nucleotides, the CDR3 is TGTGCCAGCAGCTTAGGACAGAAGGGTTCACCCCTCCACTTT.